This T cell receptor (beta chain) comes out of a study of blood T cell repertoires in COVID-19. Across the whole study: The origin of the acute and convalescent COVID-19 samples was the United States, Italy and Spain. PBMCs, B-cell-depleted T cells, or T cells were the source of the cDNA or gDNA that made up the material.

Trimming took 5 bases from V and 1 from J, leaving 21 bases between them. There are 18 residues in the CDR3. The germline V gene has CDR1 SGHAT and CDR2 FQNNGV. Methods used by the authors: Estimated nucleated cell counts came from reference gene primer amplification. Sequencing was performed with immunoSEQ multiplex PCR; in TCRdb, only in-frame clones are kept and a portion is missing. That table furnishes V, J and clone size, whereas the DNA furnished D and trimming. The table lists about 140,000 clones, 85% to 90% of them singletons, with 10% in the top ten. This chain links TRBV11-2 with TRBJ1-5, with D possibly being TRBD1 (6 bases). Sample: peripheral blood. The source of this sequence is a man aged 45-60 years with active or convalescent COVID-19. Here the CDR3 DNA reads TGTGCCAGCAGCCCGGCAGGACGGGGGGGGCTAAGCAATCAGCCCCAGCATTTT. It specifies CASSPAGRGGLSNQPQHF.